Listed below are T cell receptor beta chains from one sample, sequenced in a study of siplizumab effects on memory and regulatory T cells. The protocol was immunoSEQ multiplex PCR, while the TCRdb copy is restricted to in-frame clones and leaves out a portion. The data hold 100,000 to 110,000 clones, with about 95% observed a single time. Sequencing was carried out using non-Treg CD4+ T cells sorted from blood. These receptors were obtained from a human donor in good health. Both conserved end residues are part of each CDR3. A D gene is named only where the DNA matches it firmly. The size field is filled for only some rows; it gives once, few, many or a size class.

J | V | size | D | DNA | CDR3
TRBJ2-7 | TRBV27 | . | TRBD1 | TGTGCCAGCAGTTACTCTGCAGGGGGCCCTTCCGAGCAGTACTTC | CASSYSAGGPSEQYF
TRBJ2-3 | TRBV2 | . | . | TGTGCCAGCAGCTTGGACAGCACAGATACGCAGTATTTT | CASSLDSTDTQYF
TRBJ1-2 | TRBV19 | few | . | TGTGCCAGTAGTATGCCGACTTTCTGGGATTACGCAGTCTTC | CASSMPTFWDYAVF
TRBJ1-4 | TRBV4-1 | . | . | TGCGCCAGCAGCCGATTTCTTGGGGAGAATGAAAAACTGTTTTTT | CASSRFLGENEKLFF
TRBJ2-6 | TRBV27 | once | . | TGTGCCAGCACCCTGGGGACCCCGGGCTCTGGGGCCAACGTCCTGACTTTC | CASTLGTPGSGANVLTF
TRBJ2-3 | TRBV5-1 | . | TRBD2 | TGCGCGCCAGCTTTGGGGAGCGGGGCTAGCACAGATACGCAGTATTTT | CAPALGSGASTDTQYF
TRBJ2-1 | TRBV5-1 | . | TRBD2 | TGCGCCAGCAGCTTGGTTACTAGCGGGGTAACAGCCTACAATGAGCAGTTCTTC | CASSLVTSGVTAYNEQFF
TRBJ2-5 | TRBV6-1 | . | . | TGTGCCAGCAGCAAAGGGACATTCCAAGAGACCCAGTACTTC | CASSKGTFQETQYF
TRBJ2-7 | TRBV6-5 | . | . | TGTGCCAGCAGTCCCACCCCCGGACAACCCTACGAGCAGTACTTC | CASSPTPGQPYEQYF
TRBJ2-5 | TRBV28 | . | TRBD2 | TGTGCCAGCAGCCCCGGGACTAGCGGACTCCAAGAGACCCAGTACTTC | CASSPGTSGLQETQYF
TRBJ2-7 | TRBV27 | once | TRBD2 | TGTGCCAGCAGTTTAGGCCTAGCGGGAGGGTTTCGCGAGCAGTACTTC | CASSLGLAGGFREQYF
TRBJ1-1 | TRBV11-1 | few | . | TGTGCCAGCAGCCTGATGAACACTGAAGCTTTCTTT | CASSLMNTEAFF
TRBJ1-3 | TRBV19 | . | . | TGTGCCAGTAGTAGAGACCAGGGAAACACCATATATTTT | CASSRDQGNTIYF
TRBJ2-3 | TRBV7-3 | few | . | TGTGCCAGCAGCTTGAACCGGGCGGGAGATACGCAGTATTTT | CASSLNRAGDTQYF
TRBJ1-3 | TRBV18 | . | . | TGTGCCAGCTCACCAGACAGCGGAAACACCATATATTTT | CASSPDSGNTIYF
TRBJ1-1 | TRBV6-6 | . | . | TGTGCCAGCACCCCAGTGGACGTGAGAACTGAAGCTTTCTTT | CASTPVDVRTEAFF
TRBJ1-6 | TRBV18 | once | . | TGTGCCAGCTCACCCAGCGTAGATAATTCACCCCTCCACTTT | CASSPSVDNSPLHF
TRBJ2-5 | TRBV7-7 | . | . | TGTGCTAGCAGCTTAGGAGATCAAGAGACCCAGTACTTC | CASSLGDQETQYF
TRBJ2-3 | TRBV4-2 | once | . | TGTGCCAGCAGCCAAGTAAGGAGTCAGACAGATACGCAGTATTTT | CASSQVRSQTDTQYF
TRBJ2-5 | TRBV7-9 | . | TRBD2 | TGTGCCAGCAGCTTAGTGCTGGCTAGCGGGATGTGGGAGACCCAGTACTTC | CASSLVLASGMWETQYF
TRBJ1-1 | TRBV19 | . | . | TGTGCCAGTAGTATCGGATATGCTGAAGCTTTCTTT | CASSIGYAEAFF
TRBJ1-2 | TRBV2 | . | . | TGTGCCAGCCAGGGCCTCAACTATGGCTACACCTTC | CASQGLNYGYTF
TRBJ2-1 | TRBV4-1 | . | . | TGCGCCAGCAGCCAAGAGGACTACAAGGCCTACAATGAGCAGTTCTTC | CASSQEDYKAYNEQFF
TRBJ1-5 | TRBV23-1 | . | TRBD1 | TGCGCCAGCAGTCAGACAGGGGGCCGAGGCAATCAGCCCCAGCATTTT | CASSQTGGRGNQPQHF
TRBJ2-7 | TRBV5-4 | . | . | TGTGCCAGCAGCTGGGATGTGTCCTCTGACTACGAGCAGTACTTC | CASSWDVSSDYEQYF
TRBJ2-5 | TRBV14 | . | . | TGTGCCAGCAGCTGCCTCACAGGGATAGAGACCCAGTACTTC | CASSCLTGIETQYF
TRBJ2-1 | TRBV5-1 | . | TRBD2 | TGCGCCAGCAGCGGGACTAGCTCCTACAATGAGCAGTTCTTC | CASSGTSSYNEQFF
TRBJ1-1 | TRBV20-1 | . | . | TGCAGTGCCGGCGCTGACACTGAAGCTTTCTTT | CSAGADTEAFF
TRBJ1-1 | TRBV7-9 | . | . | TGTGCCAGCAGCTTAGGCGGGGGCCCGGGGTACACTGAAGCTTTCTTT | CASSLGGGPGYTEAFF
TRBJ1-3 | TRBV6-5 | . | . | TGTGCCAGCAGACCGGCGGCCCACTCTGGAAACACCATATATTTT | CASRPAAHSGNTIYF
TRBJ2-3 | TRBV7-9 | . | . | TGTGCCAGCAGCTTTCGCATGGCAACTAGCACAGATACGCAGTATTTT | CASSFRMATSTDTQYF
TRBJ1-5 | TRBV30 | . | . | TGTGCCTGGAGTGTAGCAGGGGATCAGCCCCAGCATTTT | CAWSVAGDQPQHF
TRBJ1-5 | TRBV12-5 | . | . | TGTGCTAGTGGATCAAAAGGGGACGGACTTCAGCCCCAGCATTTT | CASGSKGDGLQPQHF
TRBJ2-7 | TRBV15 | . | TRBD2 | TGTGCCACCAGCAGAGACCCTAGCGGGAGGTGGAGCTCCTACGAGCAGTACTTC | CATSRDPSGRWSSYEQYF
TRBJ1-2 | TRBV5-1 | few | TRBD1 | TGCGCCAGCAGCCGTCCTGACAGGGGGCTCGGCTACACCTTC | CASSRPDRGLGYTF
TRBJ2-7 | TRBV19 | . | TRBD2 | TGTGCCAGTAGTAGGCTGCTAGCGGAGCCCTCCTACAAGCAGTACTTC | CASSRLLAEPSYKQYF
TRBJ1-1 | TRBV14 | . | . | TGTGCCAGCAGCCAAGTAAGGGGAACTGGGAGAATGGCTGAAGCTTTCTTT | CASSQVRGTGRMAEAFF
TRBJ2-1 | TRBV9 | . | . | TGTGCCAGCAGCCCCTTACACTTCTCCTACAATGAGCAGTTCTTC | CASSPLHFSYNEQFF
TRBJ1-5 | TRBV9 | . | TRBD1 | TGTGCCAGCAGCGTTTTACAGGGGGCCAATCAGCCCCAGCATTTT | CASSVLQGANQPQHF
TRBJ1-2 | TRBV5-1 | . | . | TGCGCCAGCAGCTTGGACAGACCTAACTATGGCTACACCTTC | CASSLDRPNYGYTF
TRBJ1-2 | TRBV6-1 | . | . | TGTGCCAGCAGGAGAGGGGGAGATTATGGCTACACCTTC | CASRRGGDYGYTF
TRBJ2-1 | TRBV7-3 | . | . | TGTGCCAGCAGCCCCTCAGATAGCGCTCTTGGAAAGTTCTTC | CASSPSDSALGKFF
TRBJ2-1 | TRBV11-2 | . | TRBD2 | TGTGCCAGCAGCCCCTCGGGAGGGCCTCTCGGTATCGGCTACAATGAGCAGTTCTTC | CASSPSGGPLGIGYNEQFF
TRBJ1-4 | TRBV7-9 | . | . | TGTGCCAGCAACCCCCCGGCTGGTGAAAAACTGTTTTTT | CASNPPAGEKLFF
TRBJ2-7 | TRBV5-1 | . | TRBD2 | TGCGCCAGCAGCTCGAGTCTAGCGGACGATTATGTCTACGAGCAGTACTTC | CASSSSLADDYVYEQYF
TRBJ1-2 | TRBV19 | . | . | TGTGCCAGCTGCCGGGACAAGATATACCCCGGCTATGGCTACACCTTC | CASCRDKIYPGYGYTF
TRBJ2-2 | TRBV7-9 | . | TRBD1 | TGTGCCAGCAGCCGACAGGGACCGAACACCGGGGAGCTGTTTTTT | CASSRQGPNTGELFF